These T cell receptor beta chains were read from a single sample in a study. A single record per CDR3 protein comes from TCRdb applying MiXCR to the 5' RACE reads. This sample carries approximately 30,000 distinct CDR3 sequences, approximately 25% of them seen once, and the ten largest clones take roughly 4.5%. Sequenced: memory CD4+ T cells sorted from blood. These receptors were collected from a female donor with breast cancer. CDR3s include the opening cysteine and the closing phenylalanine or tryptophan. D genes are given only for firm matches. The size entry is marked missing in some rows and otherwise reads once, few, many or a size class.

J gene,D gene,V gene,clone size,CDR3 protein,CDR3 DNA
TRBJ2-7,TRBD2,TRBV7-9,few,CASSQESGRWHYEQYF,TGTGCCAGCAGCCAAGAAAGCGGGAGGTGGCACTACGAGCAGTACTTC
TRBJ2-1,.,TRBV29-1,medium-sized,CSVGGSGAYNEQFF,TGCAGCGTTGGGGGCTCCGGTGCCTACAATGAGCAGTTCTTC
TRBJ2-3,.,TRBV7-3,many,CASSLGGDGTDTQYF,TGTGCCAGCAGCTTAGGGGGTGACGGGACAGATACGCAGTATTTT
TRBJ2-1,TRBD2,TRBV5-1,.,CASGTSSYNEQFF,TGCGCCAGCGGGACTAGCTCCTACAATGAGCAGTTCTTC
TRBJ1-6,.,TRBV6-2/TRBV6-3,few,CASRDSLNSPLHF,TGTGCCAGCAGGGACAGTCTCAATTCACCCCTCCACTTT
TRBJ2-7,TRBD2,TRBV27,many,CASSGSAGGERYF,TGTGCCAGCAGTGGATCAGCGGGGGGGGAGCGTTACTTC
TRBJ2-5,.,TRBV4-1,.,CASSQVKAETQYF,TGCGCCAGCAGCCAAGTTAAAGCAGAGACCCAGTACTTC
TRBJ1-1,TRBD1,TRBV27,many,CASSSGTGTTEAFF,TGTGCCAGCAGTTCCGGGACAGGGACCACTGAAGCTTTCTTT
TRBJ1-2,.,TRBV20-1,many,CSARPLREESGYTF,TGCAGTGCTAGACCCCTCCGGGAGGAGAGTGGCTACACCTTC
TRBJ1-3,TRBD1,TRBV27,.,CASSSAGGMGNTIYF,TGTGCCAGCAGTTCCGCAGGGGGCATGGGAAACACCATATATTTT
TRBJ2-1,.,TRBV6-2/TRBV6-3,.,CASSYGGNEQFF,TGTGCCAGCAGTTACGGGGGCAATGAGCAGTTCTTC
TRBJ2-2,.,TRBV10-3,.,CAFLGTGGPNTGELFF,TGTGCCTTCCTCGGGACTGGCGGCCCGAACACCGGGGAGCTGTTTTTT
TRBJ2-2,TRBD2,TRBV5-1,.,CASGSSGTTGELFF,TGCGCCAGCGGGTCTAGCGGGACCACCGGGGAGCTGTTTTTT
TRBJ2-2,.,TRBV7-7,.,CASSLGGAGTGELFF,TGTGCTAGCAGCTTAGGTGGGGCGGGCACCGGGGAGCTGTTTTTT
TRBJ2-1,TRBD2,TRBV5-1,few,CASSFGLAEPDNEQFF,TGCGCCAGCAGCTTTGGACTAGCGGAGCCAGACAATGAGCAGTTCTTC
TRBJ2-2,.,TRBV5-1,.,CASSYLTGELFF,TGCGCCAGCAGCTACCTCACGGGGGAGCTGTTTTTT
TRBJ2-1,.,TRBV5-1,few,CASSLTEYNEQFF,TGCGCCAGCAGCTTGACAGAATACAATGAGCAGTTCTTC
TRBJ2-3,TRBD2,TRBV5-1,.,CASSGGLAGPDTQYF,TGCGCCAGCAGCGGGGGACTAGCGGGCCCCGATACGCAGTATTTT
TRBJ2-7,.,TRBV28,.,CASSSPLQNYEQYF,TGTGCCAGCAGTTCCCCTCTGCAGAACTACGAGCAGTACTTC
TRBJ2-5,.,TRBV7-3,.,CASSLSEASETQYF,TGTGCCAGCAGCTTAAGTGAGGCAAGTGAGACCCAGTACTTC
TRBJ2-1,TRBD2,TRBV5-1,few,CASSLAAGDDEQFF,TGCGCCAGCAGCTTGGCCGCGGGGGACGATGAGCAGTTCTTC
TRBJ2-7,TRBD2,TRBV7-3,many,CASSSGTSGAYEQYF,TGTGCCAGCAGCTCCGGGACTAGCGGAGCATACGAGCAGTACTTC
TRBJ2-7,.,TRBV27,few,CASSLTESGGEQYF,TGTGCCAGCAGTTTAACAGAGTCCGGGGGCGAGCAGTACTTC
TRBJ2-5,TRBD1,TRBV9,few,CASSPVGTGEETQYF,TGTGCCAGCAGCCCCGTAGGGACAGGGGAAGAGACCCAGTACTTC
TRBJ2-2,.,TRBV6-2/TRBV6-3,many,CASSLALAGELFF,TGTGCCAGCAGTCTAGCGTTGGCCGGGGAGCTGTTTTTT
TRBJ1-1,.,TRBV5-1,few,CASSLGLTQGDTEAFF,TGCGCCAGCAGCTTGGGCCTGACACAGGGTGACACTGAAGCTTTCTTT
TRBJ2-1,.,TRBV5-1,few,CASSSGVGDNEQFF,TGCGCCAGCAGCTCCGGGGTGGGGGACAATGAGCAGTTCTTC
TRBJ2-5,TRBD2,TRBV4-1,many,CASSPPGTSGGAEETQYF,TGCGCCAGCAGCCCCCCCGGGACTAGCGGGGGGGCGGAAGAGACCCAGTACTTC
TRBJ1-4,.,TRBV7-9,.,CASSLGSGSVTNEKLFF,TGTGCCAGCAGCTTAGGATCAGGGAGCGTAACTAATGAAAAACTGTTTTTT
TRBJ2-2,TRBD1,TRBV9,few,CASSHTTGTAPGELFF,TGTGCCAGCAGCCATACTACCGGGACAGCCCCCGGGGAGCTGTTTTTT
TRBJ2-3,TRBD2,TRBV9,.,CASSAYWTSGLTDTQYF,TGTGCCAGCAGCGCCTATTGGACTAGCGGTCTCACAGATACGCAGTATTTT
TRBJ2-6,.,TRBV5-1,many,CASSLVLGAGANVLTF,TGCGCCAGCAGCTTGGTGCTAGGTGCCGGGGCCAACGTCCTGACTTTC
TRBJ2-3,.,TRBV27,many,CASRVTDTQYF,TGTGCCAGCAGAGTCACAGATACGCAGTATTTT
TRBJ2-5,TRBD1,TRBV4-1,.,CASKGTGRGETQYF,TGCGCCAGCAAGGGGACAGGGAGAGGCGAGACCCAGTACTTC
TRBJ2-2,.,TRBV10-1,.,CASSDSANTGELFF,TGCGCCAGCAGTGATTCCGCCAACACCGGGGAGCTGTTTTTT
TRBJ2-7,TRBD2,TRBV28,.,CAGSLLMTSGRAWSYEQYF,TGTGCCGGCAGTTTACTTATGACTAGCGGGAGGGCCTGGTCCTACGAGCAGTACTTC
TRBJ2-2,TRBD1,TRBV12-3/TRBV12-4,many,CASSLRDRGDTGELFF,TGTGCCAGCAGTTTGAGGGACAGGGGGGACACCGGGGAGCTGTTTTTT
TRBJ2-1,.,TRBV10-3,many,CAISDREVVAGEQFF,TGTGCCATCAGTGATAGGGAAGTAGTCGCGGGTGAGCAGTTCTTC
TRBJ2-7,TRBD1,TRBV5-1,medium-sized,CASSLGDRFSYEQYF,TGCGCCAGCAGCTTGGGGGACAGGTTCTCCTACGAGCAGTACTTC
TRBJ2-3,.,TRBV20-1,many,CSAPPAHTIDTQYF,TGCAGTGCCCCGCCAGCCCACACAATTGATACGCAGTATTTT
TRBJ2-5,.,TRBV6-5,many,CASSSLRQDVETQYF,TGTGCCAGCAGTTCCCTTCGGCAGGATGTAGAGACCCAGTACTTC
TRBJ1-1,TRBD1,TRBV27,.,CASRPGQGFEAFF,TGTGCCAGCAGACCTGGACAGGGCTTTGAAGCTTTCTTT
TRBJ2-7,.,TRBV7-6,.,CASSPPLTGYEQYF,TGTGCCAGCAGCCCCCCCCTGACAGGTTACGAGCAGTACTTC
TRBJ2-2,TRBD2,TRBV7-2,.,CASTAGLAEIGELFF,TGTGCCAGCACCGCGGGACTAGCGGAAATCGGGGAGCTGTTTTTT
TRBJ2-7,TRBD1,TRBV12-3/TRBV12-4,many,CASSPGTGSYEQYF,TGTGCCAGCAGTCCCGGGACAGGGTCCTACGAGCAGTACTTC
TRBJ1-1,.,TRBV5-1,.,CASSITPDTEAFF,TGCGCCAGCAGCATCACCCCCGACACTGAAGCTTTCTTT
TRBJ1-1,.,TRBV4-3,few,CASSQEPRRRNTEASF,TGCGCCAGCAGCCAAGAACCTAGACGGAGGAACACTGAAGCTTCCTTT
TRBJ2-7,TRBD1,TRBV27,.,CASGRDRASYEQYF,TGTGCCAGCGGCCGGGACAGGGCTTCCTACGAGCAGTACTTC
TRBJ2-1,.,TRBV4-3,many,CASSQGGLGEQFF,TGCGCCAGCAGCCAGGGTGGTCTGGGTGAGCAGTTCTTC
TRBJ2-1,TRBD2,TRBV12-3/TRBV12-4,few,CASTELAGYNEQFF,TGTGCCAGCACCGAACTAGCGGGATACAATGAGCAGTTCTTC
TRBJ1-2,.,TRBV13,many,CASSQGTDRGTF,TGTGCCAGCAGCCAAGGGACGGACAGAGGCACCTTC
TRBJ2-1,TRBD1,TRBV29-1,few,CSVVLILTGGINEQFF,TGCAGCGTTGTGCTAATACTGACAGGGGGCATTAATGAGCAGTTCTTC
TRBJ2-3,TRBD1,TRBV5-1,.,CASSPGTVNTDTQYF,TGCGCCAGCAGCCCCGGGACAGTCAACACAGATACGCAGTATTTT
TRBJ2-3,.,TRBV24-1,few,CATSDLDDTQYF,TGTGCCACCAGTGATTTAGACGATACGCAGTATTTT